These 27 T cell receptor beta chains were all obtained from the same sample, sequenced in a study of tumor-infiltrating lymphocytes in glioblastoma multiforme. TCRB libraries came from RNA via three nested multiplex PCR rounds. TCRdb analysed the multiplex PCR reads with MiXCR anew, one entry per CDR3 protein. The sample lists 15,000 to 20,000 distinct CDR3 sequences; roughly 68% were seen once. The sequencing sample was made of peripheral blood. All receptors come from a male donor with glioblastoma.

V is TRBV4-2 and J is TRBJ2-7; TRBD1 aligns across 9 bases. With 2 bases clipped from V and 5 bases from J, the junction kept 7 bases outside the gene matches. Germline V lookup: CDR1 LGHNA, CDR2 YNFKEQ. There are 15 residues in the CDR3. The DNA of the CDR3 is TGTGCCAGCAGCCAATCTACAGGGGGCATCGACGAGCAGTACTTC. This encodes CASSQSTGGIDEQYF.

This clonotype was detected only a few times. The chain couples TRBV11-2 to TRBJ2-3; perhaps D is TRBD1 or TRBD2 (7 bases each). Germline lookup yields CDR1 SGHAT and CDR2 FQNNGV. V lost 2 bases, J lost 3 bases, and 15 bases lay in between. The CDR3 loop spans 16 amino acids. As DNA, the CDR3 is TGTGCCAGCAGCTTACAGGGGGGGGCGCCTACAGATACGCAGTATTTT. Residues: CASSLQGGAPTDTQYF.

Of note for this clonotype: Since a much larger clone is just one base distant, this may be a read error. V usage is TRBV28 and J usage is TRBJ1-1; D gene uncertain. CDR3 length: 13 amino acids. The germline gives CDR1 MDHEN, CDR2 SYDVKM. This CDR3 is CASGLTGPQVAFF. The CDR3 bases are TGTGCCAGCGGTTTGACCGGGCCTCAAGTGGCTTTCTTT.

This clonotype was seen at least ten times. CDR3: CATRSSFSYNEQFF. CDR3 nucleotide sequence: TGTGCCACCCGTTCGAGCTTCTCCTACAATGAGCAGTTCTTC. The chain combines TRBV10-3 with TRBJ2-1; no clear D gene. CDR1 ENHRY and CDR2 SYGVKD come from the germline V gene. Trimming cost V 10 bases and J 0 bases, with 13 bases left between them. The CDR3 loop spans 14 amino acids.

The chain has TRBV21-1 and TRBJ2-3; no DNA check was done on the table's D call, TRBD1. TRBV21-1 is assigned pseudogene status. This CDR3 contains 17 residues. The CDR3 is CASSKAYGGSNTDTQYF. The CDR3 DNA is TGTGCCAGCAGCAAAGCTTACGGGGGGTCGAACACAGATACGCAGTATTTT.

Of note for this clonotype: Its ends do not fully match the called genes, so a read error is possible. V is TRBV11-2 and J is TRBJ2-7; the D is unclear. The V gene's germline CDR1 is SGHAT and CDR2 FQNNGV. The CDR3 covers 15 residues. DNA for the CDR3: TGTGCCAACAGCTTAGATACGATTCTCTCCTACGAGCAGTACTTC. This encodes CANSLDTILSYEQYF.

This clonotype was seen a single time. The CDR3 spells CASSLNAGSHGGYTF. The CDR3 nucleotides read TGTGCCAGCAGCTTAAATGCGGGGTCGCATGGAGGCTACACCTTC. The chain joins TRBV11-2 to TRBJ1-2; D gene uncertain. The V end was cut by 2 bases, the J end by 8 bases, with 18 bases between. This CDR3 has 15 amino acids. CDR1 and CDR2 from the germline V gene are SGHAT and FQNNGV.

This rearrangement joins TRBV6-5 to TRBJ2-7; TRBD1 matches at 9 bases. The CDR3 has 14 residues. Germline loops: CDR1 MNHEY, CDR2 SVGAGI. The CDR3 DNA reads as TGTGCGGTAAAACAGGGGGCGGGGAGCTTCGAGCAGTACTTC. As protein: CAVKQGAGSFEQYF.

This rearrangement joins TRBV11-2 to TRBJ2-5; D might be TRBD1 or TRBD2, each matching 7 bases. The CDR3 totals 14 residues. Germline V gene sequence: CDR1 SGHAT, CDR2 FQNNGV. The V end was cut by 5 bases, the J end by 5 bases, with 15 bases between. Written as DNA, the CDR3 is TGTGCCAGCAGCCAGGGGGGGTCCCCGGAGACCCAGTACTTC. Translating it yields CASSQGGSPETQYF.

This clonotype was observed at least ten times. The gene calls are TRBV29-1 and TRBJ2-7; D unresolved. The germline V gene has CDR1 SQVTM and CDR2 ANQGSEA. The CDR3 has 11 residues. Trimming left V 4 bases short and J 5 bases short, with 9 bases between. CDR3 loop: CSVARYDEQYF. In nucleotides, the CDR3 is TGCAGCGTTGCTCGTTACGACGAGCAGTACTTC.

This chain uses TRBV29-1 with TRBJ2-7, with a possible D match to TRBD2 (6 bases). The CDR3 consists of 16 residues. Germline V gene sequence: CDR1 SQVTM, CDR2 ANQGSEA. V gave up 0 bases and J gave up 6 bases, with 21 bases separating them. CDR3 bases: TGCAGCGTTGAAGAGGCGGGAAATCAGCCGTCCCGCGAGCAGTACTTC. This sequence encodes CSVEEAGNQPSREQYF.

This clonotype appeared many times. V is TRBV5-5 and J is TRBJ2-7; TRBD1 aligns across 7 bases. The ends lost 4 bases at V and 4 bases at J; junction bases unmatched: 2. Germline CDR1 SGHKS, CDR2 YYEKEE (reference sequence). The CDR3 has 12 residues. The DNA of the CDR3 is TGTGCCAGCAGCGTGACAGGGTACGAGCAGTACTTC. It is translated as CASSVTGYEQYF.

In the case of this clonotype: This may stem from a read error, because a much larger clone lies one nucleotide away. The chain recombines TRBV28 with TRBJ2-5, with TRBD2 matching 7 bases. CDR3 length: 13 amino acids. Looked up from germline, CDR1 is MDHEN and CDR2 is SYDVKM. DNA of the CDR3: TGTGCAATCCAATCAGGGAGGGAAGAGACCCGGTACTTC. Protein: CAIQSGREETRYF. Based on the CDR3 plus reference TRBV28 and TRBJ2-5, the full variable domain is DVKVTQSSRYLVKRTGEKVFLECVQDMDHENMFWYRQDPGLGLRLIYFSYDVKMKEKGDIPEGYSVSREKKERFSLILESASTNQTSMYLCAIQSGREETRYFGPGTRLLVL.

The V gene is TRBV11-2, the J gene TRBJ2-7, with 8 nucleotides matching TRBD1. Germline lookup yields CDR1 SGHAT and CDR2 FQNNGV. V shed 4 bases, J shed 2 bases, and the junction held 7 bases outside the gene matches. This CDR3 contains 15 residues. CDR3 DNA sequence: TGTGCCAGCAGCTCCGGACAGGGATCAACCTACGAGCAGTACTTC. Its protein is CASSSGQGSTYEQYF.

The genes are TRBV4-1 and TRBJ2-1; no definite D call. Trimming took 0 bases from V and 1 from J, leaving 13 bases between them. This CDR3 comprises 17 residues. Germline lookup yields CDR1 MGHRA and CDR2 YSYEKL. CDR3: CASSQDFDAGSYNEQFF. In DNA form, the CDR3 reads TGCGCCAGCAGCCAAGATTTCGACGCAGGATCCTACAATGAGCAGTTCTTC.

There are many counts of this clonotype. The chain combines TRBV29-1 with TRBJ2-7; 10 bases agree with TRBD2. Germline CDR1 and CDR2: SQVTM and ANQGSEA. The CDR3 spans 17 residues. V trimming: 1 base; J trimming: 4 bases; junction bases outside the gene matches: 13. In nucleotides, the CDR3 is TGCAGCGTTGAAGGCCAGGGGAGGACTAGCGGAGTTTACGAGCAGTACTTC. Its protein is CSVEGQGRTSGVYEQYF.

The chain employs TRBV14 and TRBJ2-1; the D gene is possibly TRBD2 (6 bases). Germline loops: CDR1 SGHDN, CDR2 FVKESK. V lost 1 base to trimming and J lost 5 bases, with 9 bases between them. The CDR3 runs 14 residues. CDR3 protein: CASSQAGTHNEQFF. In DNA, the CDR3 is TGTGCCAGCAGCCAAGCCGGGACTCACAATGAGCAGTTCTTC.

This clonotype was counted many times. The CDR3 loop is CASSLPTSAQETQYF. DNA for the CDR3: TGCGCCAGCAGCTTGCCGACAAGCGCCCAAGAGACCCAGTACTTC. This chain links TRBV5-1 with TRBJ2-5; unclear D gene. In germline, CDR1 is SGHRS, CDR2 YFSETQ. This CDR3 has 15 amino acids. Deletions cut 1 base from V and 1 base from J, with 11 bases between.

On this clonotype: Germline and junction disagree at one end, which may indicate a read error. The chain combines TRBV11-2 with TRBJ2-3; D possibly matches TRBD1 or TRBD2 (7 bases each). There are 15 residues in the CDR3. Germline assignment: CDR1 SGHAT and CDR2 FQNNGV. The CDR3 DNA follows: TGTGCCAGCAGCTTTAGAGGGAGGGGGACAGATACGAAGTACTTT. It translates to CASSFRGRGTDTKYF.

Comment on this clonotype: The junction departs from germline at one end; a sequencing error may be responsible. V gene TRBV11-2 combines with J gene TRBJ2-2; the match to TRBD1 covers 7 bases. In germline, CDR1 is SGHAT, CDR2 FQNNGV. The length of the CDR3 is 15 residues. The CDR3 DNA reads as TGTGACAGCAGCTTAGTACAGGGGCACACAGGGGACCTGTTTTTT. Protein: CDSSLVQGHTGDLFF.

The rearrangement joins TRBV20-1 to TRBJ2-7; 10 bases are shared with TRBD1. This CDR3 has 15 residues. From germline, CDR1 is DFQATT and CDR2 SNEGSKA (reference sequence). The J segment lost 5 bases and the V segment lost 1 base, leaving 8 bases of the junction unmatched. The CDR3 region has the DNA TGCAGTGCTAGAGGGAAAGGACAGGGGGAGGACGAGCAGTACTTC. This sequence encodes CSARGKGQGEDEQYF.

A remark on this clonotype: A read error may produce the germline difference seen at one junction end. The chain combines TRBV6-5 with TRBJ2-1, with D possibly called TRBD1 or TRBD2 (6 bases each). CDR1 is MNHEY, CDR2 SVGAGI, per germline. The CDR3 is 12 amino acids. The CDR3 bases are TGTGCCAGCAGTCCTCAGGGGACTTCACAGTTCTTT. Amino acids: CASSPQGTSQFF.

The chain combines TRBV20-1 with TRBJ2-3; 7 bases line up with TRBD1. Germline V CDR1 and CDR2: DFQATT, SNEGSKA (reference sequence). CDR3 length: 12 residues. V trimming: 4 bases; J trimming: 9 bases; junction bases outside the gene matches: 7. CDR3 sequence reads: CSAKWDSVTQYF. The CDR3 coding sequence is TGCAGTGCTAAATGGGACAGTGTCACGCAGTATTTT.

This clonotype was detected ten times or more. The chain has TRBV7-9 and TRBJ2-7; D not certain. V lost 1 base, J lost 6 bases, and 7 bases lay in between. The germline gives CDR1 SEHNR, CDR2 FQNEAQ (reference sequence). This CDR3 spans 12 amino acids. This CDR3 is CASSLDSGEQYF. In DNA, the CDR3 is TGTGCCAGCAGCTTAGATTCGGGCGAGCAGTACTTC.

The rearrangement uses TRBV5-6 and TRBJ2-7, with 9 bases identical to TRBD1. The CDR3 totals 16 residues. Germline-derived CDR1 and CDR2 are SGHDT and YYEEEE. The trim removed 6 bases at V and 3 bases at J, leaving 13 bases unmatched. The CDR3 nucleotides are TGTGCCAGCACCCACAGAACCGGGACAGGGTTCTACGAGCAGTACTTC. Translation: CASTHRTGTGFYEQYF. The entire variable domain, with the rest obtained from reference TRBV5-6 and TRBJ2-7, is as follows: DAGVTQSPTHLIKTRGQQVTLRCSPKSGHDTVSWYQQALGQGPQFIFQYYEEEERQRGNFPDRFSGHQFPNYSSELNVNALLLGDSALYLCASTHRTGTGFYEQYFGPGTRLTVT.

CDR3 DNA sequence: TGTGCCAGCCCGATGGACAGGGGAGAGCAGTACTTC. It codes for CASPMDRGEQYF. This rearrangement joins TRBV11-2 to TRBJ2-7, with TRBD1 matching 9 bases. The CDR3 loop spans 12 amino acids. J was trimmed by 7 bases and V by 8 bases; bases with no gene match: 6. CDR1 SGHAT and CDR2 FQNNGV come from the germline V gene. The entire variable domain, with the rest obtained from reference TRBV11-2 and TRBJ2-7, is as follows: EAGVAQSPRYKIIEKRQSVAFWCNPISGHATLYWYQQILGQGPKLLIQFQNNGVVDDSQLPKDRFSAERLKGVDSTLKIQPAKLEDSAVYLCASPMDRGEQYFGPGTRLTVT.

Concerning this clonotype: Because the CDR3 is missing its conserved closing phenylalanine or tryptophan, this is likely a read error. The chain couples TRBV20-1 to TRBJ1-1; unclear D gene. Germline CDR1 and CDR2: DFQATT and SNEGSKA (reference sequence). This CDR3 has 16 amino acids. Trimming left V 6 bases short and J 1 base short, with 21 bases between. CDR3 protein: CSAHDLSAGRNTEAFL. The CDR3 region has the DNA TGCAGTGCCCATGACCTCTCCGCTGGACGGAACACTGAAGCTTTCCTT.